Described below is a single TCR beta chain sequence and its context. Its antigen is unidentified. This specimen belongs to a study of CD8 T cells in Susac syndrome. Turning to the study itself: Active disease was present in five or six of the sequenced Susac syndrome patients, whereas roughly 8 of them were in remission. Study-level points and caveats: Across the total CD8+ repertoires, over 15 Susac-specific public clones were detected, and across the CD8+ TEMRA repertoires, several such clones were detected.

The CDR3 length is 11 residues. V gave up 8 bases and J gave up 2 bases, with 4 bases separating them. Per germline, CDR1 SGHAT and CDR2 FQDESV (reference sequence). An amount of RNA that ranged from roughly 0.5 to 1 ug was reverse transcribed with random hexamers. One entry per CDR3 protein results from TCRdb running MiXCR on the immunoSEQ multiplex PCR reads. This sample has some 130,000 distinct CDR3 sequences, with 95% found just once. This TCR derives from a human donor with Susac syndrome. The chain joins TRBV11-1 to TRBJ1-3, with D uncertain. Sequencing was carried out using CD8+ T cells from PBMCs. In DNA form, the CDR3 reads TGTGCCAGCGGGCCTGGAAACACCATATATTTT. It yields the protein CASGPGNTIYF.